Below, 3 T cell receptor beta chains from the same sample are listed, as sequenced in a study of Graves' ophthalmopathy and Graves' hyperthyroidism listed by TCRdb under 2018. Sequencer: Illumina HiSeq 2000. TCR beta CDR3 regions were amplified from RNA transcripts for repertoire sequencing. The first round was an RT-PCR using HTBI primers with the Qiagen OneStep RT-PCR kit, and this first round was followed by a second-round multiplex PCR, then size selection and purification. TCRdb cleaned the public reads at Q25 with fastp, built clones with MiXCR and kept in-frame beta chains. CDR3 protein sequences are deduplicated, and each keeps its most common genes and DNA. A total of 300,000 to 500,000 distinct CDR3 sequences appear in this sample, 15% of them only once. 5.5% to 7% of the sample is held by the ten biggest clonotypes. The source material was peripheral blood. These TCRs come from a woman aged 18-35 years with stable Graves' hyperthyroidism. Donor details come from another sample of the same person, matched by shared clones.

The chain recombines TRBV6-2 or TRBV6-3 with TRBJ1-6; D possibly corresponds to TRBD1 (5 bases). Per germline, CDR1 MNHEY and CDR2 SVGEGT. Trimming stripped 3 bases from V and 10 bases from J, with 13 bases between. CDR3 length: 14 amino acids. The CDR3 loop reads CASSYPGPSSPLHF. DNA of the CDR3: TGTGCCAGCAGTTATCCGGGACCTAGCTCACCCCTCCACTTT.

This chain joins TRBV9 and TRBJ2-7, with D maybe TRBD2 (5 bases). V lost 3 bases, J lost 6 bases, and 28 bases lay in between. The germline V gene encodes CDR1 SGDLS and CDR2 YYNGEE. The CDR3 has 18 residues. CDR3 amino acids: CASSATDAGIYRAGEQYF. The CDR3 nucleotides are TGTGCCAGCAGCGCTACGGACGCCGGGATCTACCGAGCAGGCGAGCAGTACTTC.

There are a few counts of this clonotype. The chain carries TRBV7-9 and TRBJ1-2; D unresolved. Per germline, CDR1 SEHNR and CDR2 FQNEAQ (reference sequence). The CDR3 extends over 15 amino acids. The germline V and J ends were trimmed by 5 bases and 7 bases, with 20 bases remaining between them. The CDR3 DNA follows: TGTGCCAGCAGCGGCCGAAATAGGATCCTCCTTGGCTACACCTTC. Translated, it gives CASSGRNRILLGYTF.